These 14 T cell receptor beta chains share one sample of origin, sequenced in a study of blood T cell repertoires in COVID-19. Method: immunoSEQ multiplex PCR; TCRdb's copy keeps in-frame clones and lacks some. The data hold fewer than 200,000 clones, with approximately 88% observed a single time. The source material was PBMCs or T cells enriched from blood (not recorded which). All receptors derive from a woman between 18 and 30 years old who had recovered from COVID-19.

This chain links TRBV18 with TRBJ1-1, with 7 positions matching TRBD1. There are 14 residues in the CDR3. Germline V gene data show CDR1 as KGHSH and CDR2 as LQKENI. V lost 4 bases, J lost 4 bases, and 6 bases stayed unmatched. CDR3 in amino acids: CASSLPTGITEAFF. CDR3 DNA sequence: TGTGCCAGCTCACTACCGACAGGGATCACTGAAGCTTTCTTT.

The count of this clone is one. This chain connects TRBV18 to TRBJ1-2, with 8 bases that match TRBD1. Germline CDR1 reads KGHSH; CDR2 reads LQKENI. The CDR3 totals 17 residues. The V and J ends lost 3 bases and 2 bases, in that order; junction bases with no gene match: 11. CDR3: CASSPKTPDRGNYGYTF. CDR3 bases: TGTGCCAGCTCACCCAAAACACCCGACAGGGGAAACTATGGCTACACCTTC.

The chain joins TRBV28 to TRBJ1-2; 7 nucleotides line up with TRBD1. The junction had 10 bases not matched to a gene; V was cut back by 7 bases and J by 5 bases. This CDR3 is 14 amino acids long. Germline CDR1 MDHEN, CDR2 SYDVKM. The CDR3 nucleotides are TGTGCCAGCAAGATACGGCCAGGGGGGTATGGCTACACCTTC. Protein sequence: CASKIRPGGYGYTF.

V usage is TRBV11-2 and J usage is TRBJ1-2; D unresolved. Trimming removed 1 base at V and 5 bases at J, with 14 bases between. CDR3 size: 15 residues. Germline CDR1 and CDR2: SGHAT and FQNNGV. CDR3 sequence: CASSLGWADEYGYTF. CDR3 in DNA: TGTGCCAGCAGCTTAGGTTGGGCAGACGAGTATGGCTACACCTTC.

CDR3 coding DNA: TGTGCCTGGACCGGGACAGTCAACTACGAGCAGTACTTC. It encodes CAWTGTVNYEQYF. The chain couples TRBV30 to TRBJ2-7, with TRBD1 matching 7 bases. The CDR3 totals 13 residues. J gave up 3 bases and V 4 bases, and 6 bases lay outside the gene matches. CDR1 and CDR2 (germline): GTSNPN, SVGIG (reference sequence).

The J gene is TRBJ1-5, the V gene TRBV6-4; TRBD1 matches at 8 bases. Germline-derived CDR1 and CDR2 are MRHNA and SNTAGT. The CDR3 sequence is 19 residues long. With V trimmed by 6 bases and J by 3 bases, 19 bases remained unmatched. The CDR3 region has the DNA TGTGCCAGCAGAACCCATCGGACAGGGATTTGGGGGGTCAATCAGCCCCAGCATTTT. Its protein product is CASRTHRTGIWGVNQPQHF.

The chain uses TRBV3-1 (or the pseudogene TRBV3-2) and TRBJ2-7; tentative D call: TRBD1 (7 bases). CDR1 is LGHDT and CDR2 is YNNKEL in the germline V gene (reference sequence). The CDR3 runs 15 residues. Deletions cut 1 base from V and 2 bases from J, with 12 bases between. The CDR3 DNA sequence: TGTGCCAGCAGCCAAGGGGCGGGGACAGCCTACGAGCAGTACTTC. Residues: CASSQGAGTAYEQYF.

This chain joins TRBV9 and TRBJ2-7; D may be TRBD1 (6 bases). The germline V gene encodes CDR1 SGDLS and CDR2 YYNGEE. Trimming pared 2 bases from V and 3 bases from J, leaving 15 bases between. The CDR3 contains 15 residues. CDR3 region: CASSVSWGQGYEQYF. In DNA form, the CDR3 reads TGTGCCAGCAGCGTCAGTTGGGGGCAGGGCTACGAGCAGTACTTC.

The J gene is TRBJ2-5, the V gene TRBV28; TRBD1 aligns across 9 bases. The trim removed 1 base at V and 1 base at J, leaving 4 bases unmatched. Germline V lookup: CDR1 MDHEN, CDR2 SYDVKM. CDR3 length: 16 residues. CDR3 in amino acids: CASSLLGTGSQETQYF. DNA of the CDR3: TGTGCCAGCAGTTTATTAGGGACAGGGAGCCAAGAGACCCAGTACTTC.

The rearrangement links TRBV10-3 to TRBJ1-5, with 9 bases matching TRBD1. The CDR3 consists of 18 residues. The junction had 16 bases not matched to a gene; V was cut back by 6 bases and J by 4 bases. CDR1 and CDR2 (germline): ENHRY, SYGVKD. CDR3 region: CAISLAPGQGKGNQPQHF. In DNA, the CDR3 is TGTGCCATCAGCCTAGCACCGGGACAGGGAAAGGGTAATCAGCCCCAGCATTTT.

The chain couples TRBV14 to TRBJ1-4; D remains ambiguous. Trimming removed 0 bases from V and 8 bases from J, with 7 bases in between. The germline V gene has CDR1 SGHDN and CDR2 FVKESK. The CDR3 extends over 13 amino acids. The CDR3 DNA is TGTGCCAGCAGCCAAGATCGAGGGGAAAAACTGTTTTTT. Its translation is CASSQDRGEKLFF.

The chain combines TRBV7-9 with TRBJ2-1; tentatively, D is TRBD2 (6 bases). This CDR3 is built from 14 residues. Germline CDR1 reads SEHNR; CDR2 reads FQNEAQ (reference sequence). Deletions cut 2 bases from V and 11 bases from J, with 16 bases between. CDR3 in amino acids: CASSLTVVEGQQFF. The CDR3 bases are TGTGCCAGCAGCTTAACCGTCGTGGAGGGACAGCAGTTCTTC.

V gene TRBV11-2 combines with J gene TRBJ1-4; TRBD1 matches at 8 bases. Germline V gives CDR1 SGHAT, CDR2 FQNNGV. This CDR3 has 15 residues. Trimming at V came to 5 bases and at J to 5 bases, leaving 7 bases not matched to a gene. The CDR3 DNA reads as TGTGCCAGCAGCGACCGGACAGGGAAGAATGAAAAACTGTTTTTT. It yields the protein CASSDRTGKNEKLFF.

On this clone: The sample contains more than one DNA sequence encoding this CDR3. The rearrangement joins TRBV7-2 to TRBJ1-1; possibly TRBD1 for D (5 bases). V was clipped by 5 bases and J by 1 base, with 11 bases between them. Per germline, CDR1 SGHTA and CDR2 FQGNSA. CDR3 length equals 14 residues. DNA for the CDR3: TGTGCCAGCAGCCCACGGGGGGGGAACACTGAAGCTTTCTTT. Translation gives CASSPRGGNTEAFF.